This T cell receptor (beta chain) derives from a study of blood T cells in healthy people across ages. Trimming at V came to 4 bases and at J to 10 bases, leaving 11 bases not matched to a gene. Germline CDR1 LGHDT, CDR2 YNNKEL (reference sequence). The CDR3 contains 15 residues. Using a J-beta primer mix together with a sample-barcoded 5' primer, a second PCR was run for about 6 to 12 cycles. TCRdb itself ran the 5' RACE reads through MiXCR, one entry per CDR3 protein. The sample has approximately 1,000,000 distinct CDR3 sequences; more than 30% are singletons. Study-wide points: Older individuals had lower TCR beta diversity per million T cells (the decline was roughly linear).

Note on this clonotype: Its specificity is unknown.

J is TRBJ2-1 and V is TRBV3-1, with TRBD1 matching over 9 bases. The sequence was obtained from a young man in good health. The material sequenced was blood. The CDR3 bases are TGTGCCAGCAGCCCGCCTTATACTGACAGGGGGGAGCAGTTCTTC. It translates to CASSPPYTDRGEQFF.